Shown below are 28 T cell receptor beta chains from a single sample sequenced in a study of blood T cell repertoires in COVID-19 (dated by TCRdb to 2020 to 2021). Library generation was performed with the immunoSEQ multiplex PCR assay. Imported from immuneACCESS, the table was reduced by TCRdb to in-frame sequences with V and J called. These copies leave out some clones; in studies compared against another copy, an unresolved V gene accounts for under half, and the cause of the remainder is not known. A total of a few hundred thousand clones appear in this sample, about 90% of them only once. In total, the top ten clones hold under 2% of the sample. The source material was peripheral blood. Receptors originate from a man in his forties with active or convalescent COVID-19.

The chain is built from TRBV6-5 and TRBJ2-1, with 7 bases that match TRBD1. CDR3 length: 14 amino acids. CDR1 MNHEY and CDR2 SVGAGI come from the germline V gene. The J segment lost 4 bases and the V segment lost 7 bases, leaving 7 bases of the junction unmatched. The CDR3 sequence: CASIRDRRYNEQFF. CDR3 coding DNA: TGTGCCAGCATCCGGGACAGACGATACAATGAGCAGTTCTTC.

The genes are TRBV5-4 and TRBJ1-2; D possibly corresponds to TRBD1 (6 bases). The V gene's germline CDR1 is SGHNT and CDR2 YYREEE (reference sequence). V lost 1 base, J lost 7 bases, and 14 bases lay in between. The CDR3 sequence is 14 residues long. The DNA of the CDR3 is TGTGCCAGCAGCTTGCAGGGGCTTTATGGTGGCTACACCTTC. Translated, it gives CASSLQGLYGGYTF.

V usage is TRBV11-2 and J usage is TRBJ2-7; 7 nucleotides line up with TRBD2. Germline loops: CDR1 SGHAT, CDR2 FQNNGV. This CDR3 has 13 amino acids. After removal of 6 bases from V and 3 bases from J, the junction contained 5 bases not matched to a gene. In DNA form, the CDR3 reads TGTGCCAGCAGTCTAGGACTAGTCTACGAGCAGTACTTC. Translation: CASSLGLVYEQYF.

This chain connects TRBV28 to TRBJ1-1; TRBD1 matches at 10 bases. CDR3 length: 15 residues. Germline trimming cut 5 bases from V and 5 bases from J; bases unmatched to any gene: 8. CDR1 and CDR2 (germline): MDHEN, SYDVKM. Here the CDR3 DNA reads TGTGCCAGCAGTCTTGGCAGGACAGGGGGGACTGAAGCTTTCTTT. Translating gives CASSLGRTGGTEAFF.

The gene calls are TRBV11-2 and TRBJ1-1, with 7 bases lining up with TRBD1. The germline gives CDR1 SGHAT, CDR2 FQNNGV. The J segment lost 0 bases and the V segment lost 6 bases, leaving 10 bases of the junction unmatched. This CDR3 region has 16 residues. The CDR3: CASSRDRDALNTEAFF. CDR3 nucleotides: TGTGCCAGCAGTCGCGACAGGGATGCTTTGAACACTGAAGCTTTCTTT.

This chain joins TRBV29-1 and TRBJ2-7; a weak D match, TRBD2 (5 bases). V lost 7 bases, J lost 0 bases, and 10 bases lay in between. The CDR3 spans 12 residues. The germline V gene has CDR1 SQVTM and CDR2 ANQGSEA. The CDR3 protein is CSGGPASYEQYF. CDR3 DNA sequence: TGCAGCGGAGGGCCGGCCTCCTACGAGCAGTACTTC.

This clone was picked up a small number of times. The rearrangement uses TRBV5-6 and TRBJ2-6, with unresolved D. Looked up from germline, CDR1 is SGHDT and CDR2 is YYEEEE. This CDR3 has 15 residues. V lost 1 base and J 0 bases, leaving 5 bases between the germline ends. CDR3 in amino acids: CASSLYRSGANVLTF. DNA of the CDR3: TGTGCCAGCAGCTTGTATCGCTCTGGGGCCAACGTCCTGACTTTC.

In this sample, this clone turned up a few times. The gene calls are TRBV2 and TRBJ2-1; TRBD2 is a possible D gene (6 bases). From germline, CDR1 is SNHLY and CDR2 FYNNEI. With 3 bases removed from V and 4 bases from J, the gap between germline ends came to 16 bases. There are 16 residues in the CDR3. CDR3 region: CASSDGLRRGYNEQFF. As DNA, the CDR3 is TGTGCCAGCAGTGATGGTTTGCGCCGGGGGTACAATGAGCAGTTCTTC.

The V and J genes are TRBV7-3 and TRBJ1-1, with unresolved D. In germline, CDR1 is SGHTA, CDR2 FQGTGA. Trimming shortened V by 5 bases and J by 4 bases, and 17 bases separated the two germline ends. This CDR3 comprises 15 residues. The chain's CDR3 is CASSPAGLSGTEAFF. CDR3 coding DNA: TGTGCCAGCAGCCCCGCCGGGTTAAGTGGCACTGAAGCTTTCTTT.

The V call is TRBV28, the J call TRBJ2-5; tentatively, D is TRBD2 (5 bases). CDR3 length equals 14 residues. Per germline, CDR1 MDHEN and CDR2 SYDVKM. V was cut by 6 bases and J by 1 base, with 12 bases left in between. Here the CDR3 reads CASSASRPQETQYF. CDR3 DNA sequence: TGTGCCAGCAGCGCTAGCAGACCCCAAGAGACCCAGTACTTC.

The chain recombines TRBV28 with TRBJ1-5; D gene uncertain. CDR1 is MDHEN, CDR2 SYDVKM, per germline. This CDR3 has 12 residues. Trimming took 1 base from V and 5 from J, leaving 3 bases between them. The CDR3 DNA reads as TGTGCCAGCAGTTTATCGGATCAGCCCCAGCATTTT. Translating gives CASSLSDQPQHF.

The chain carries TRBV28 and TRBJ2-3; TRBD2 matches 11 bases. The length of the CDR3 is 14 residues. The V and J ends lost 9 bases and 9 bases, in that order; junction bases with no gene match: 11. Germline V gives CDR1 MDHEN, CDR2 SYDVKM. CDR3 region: CASKGSGGAMTQYF. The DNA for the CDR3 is TGTGCCAGTAAAGGTAGCGGGGGGGCTATGACGCAGTATTTT.

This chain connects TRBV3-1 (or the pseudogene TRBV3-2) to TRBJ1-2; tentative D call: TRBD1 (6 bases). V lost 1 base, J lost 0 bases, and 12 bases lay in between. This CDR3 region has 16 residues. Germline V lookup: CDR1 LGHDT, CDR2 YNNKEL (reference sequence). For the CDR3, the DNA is TGTGCCAGCAGCCAAGTAGGGGGGGTAGCTAACTATGGCTACACCTTC. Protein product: CASSQVGGVANYGYTF.

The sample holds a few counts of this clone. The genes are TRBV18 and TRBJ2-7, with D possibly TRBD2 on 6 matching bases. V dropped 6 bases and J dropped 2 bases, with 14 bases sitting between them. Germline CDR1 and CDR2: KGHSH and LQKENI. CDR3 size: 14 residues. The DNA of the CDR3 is TGTGCCAGCTCCCCGGGACTCCAAACCTACGAGCAGTACTTC. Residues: CASSPGLQTYEQYF.

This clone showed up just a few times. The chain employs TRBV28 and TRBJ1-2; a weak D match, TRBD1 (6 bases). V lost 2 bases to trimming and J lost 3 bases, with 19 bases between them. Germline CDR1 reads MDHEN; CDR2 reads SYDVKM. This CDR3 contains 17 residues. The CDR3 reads CASSLKRWGLLDYGYTF. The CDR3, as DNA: TGTGCCAGCAGTTTAAAGCGATGGGGGCTCCTGGACTATGGCTACACCTTC.

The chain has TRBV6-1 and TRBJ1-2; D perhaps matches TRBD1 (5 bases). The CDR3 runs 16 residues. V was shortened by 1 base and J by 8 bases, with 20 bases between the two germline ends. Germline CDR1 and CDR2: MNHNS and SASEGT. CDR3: CASSEGLWGLGEGYTF. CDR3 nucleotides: TGTGCCAGCAGTGAAGGGCTTTGGGGACTGGGAGAGGGCTACACCTTC.

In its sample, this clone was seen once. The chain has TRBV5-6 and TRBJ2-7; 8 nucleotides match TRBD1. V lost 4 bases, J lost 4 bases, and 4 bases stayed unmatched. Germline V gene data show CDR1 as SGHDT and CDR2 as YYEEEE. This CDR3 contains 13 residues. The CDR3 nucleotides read TGTGCCAGCAGCCCCGACAGGGGATACGAGCAGTACTTC. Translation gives CASSPDRGYEQYF.

The CDR3 region is CATRTIMNTEAFF. The CDR3 region has the DNA TGTGCCACCAGGACTATCATGAACACTGAAGCTTTCTTT. The chain combines TRBV27 with TRBJ1-1, with D unclear. CDR3 length: 13 amino acids. V lost 10 bases, J lost 0 bases, and 12 bases lay in between. Germline lookup yields CDR1 MNHEY and CDR2 SMNVEV (reference sequence).

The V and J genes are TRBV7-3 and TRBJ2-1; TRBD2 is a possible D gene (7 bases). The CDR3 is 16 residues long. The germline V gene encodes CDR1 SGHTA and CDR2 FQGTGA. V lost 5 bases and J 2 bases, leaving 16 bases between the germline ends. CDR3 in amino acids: CASSPRGREAYNEQFF. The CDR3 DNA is TGTGCCAGCAGCCCTAGGGGGAGGGAGGCCTACAATGAGCAGTTCTTC.

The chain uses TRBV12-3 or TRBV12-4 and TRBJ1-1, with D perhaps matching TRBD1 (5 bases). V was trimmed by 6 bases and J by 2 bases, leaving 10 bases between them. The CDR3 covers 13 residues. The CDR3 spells CASSQQVNTEAFF. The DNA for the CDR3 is TGTGCCAGCAGCCAACAGGTAAACACTGAAGCTTTCTTT.

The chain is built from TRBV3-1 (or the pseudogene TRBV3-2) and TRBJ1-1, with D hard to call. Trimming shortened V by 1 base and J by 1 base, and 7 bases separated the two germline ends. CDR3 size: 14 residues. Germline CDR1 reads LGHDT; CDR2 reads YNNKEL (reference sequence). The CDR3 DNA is TGTGCCAGCAGCCAAGTTTCGGGGAACACTGAAGCTTTCTTT. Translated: CASSQVSGNTEAFF.

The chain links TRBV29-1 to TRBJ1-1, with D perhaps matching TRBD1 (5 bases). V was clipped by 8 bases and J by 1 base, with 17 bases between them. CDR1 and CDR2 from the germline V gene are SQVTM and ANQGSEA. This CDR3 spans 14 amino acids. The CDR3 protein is CSTFWGDRNTEAFF. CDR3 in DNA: TGCAGCACGTTCTGGGGGGACCGGAACACTGAAGCTTTCTTT.

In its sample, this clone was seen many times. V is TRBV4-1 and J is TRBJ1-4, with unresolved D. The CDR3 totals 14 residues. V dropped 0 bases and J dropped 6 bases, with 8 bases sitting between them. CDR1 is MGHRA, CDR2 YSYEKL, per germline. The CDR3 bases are TGCGCCAGCAGCCAAGATGTTGAGGATGAAAAACTGTTTTTT. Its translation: CASSQDVEDEKLFF.

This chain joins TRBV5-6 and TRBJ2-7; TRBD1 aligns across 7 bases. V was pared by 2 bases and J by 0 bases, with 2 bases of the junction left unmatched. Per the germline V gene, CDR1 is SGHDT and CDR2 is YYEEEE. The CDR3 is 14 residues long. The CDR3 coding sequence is TGTGCCAGCAGCTTATGGGACAGCTCCTACGAGCAGTACTTC. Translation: CASSLWDSSYEQYF. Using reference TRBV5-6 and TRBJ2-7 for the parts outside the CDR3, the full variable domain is DAGVTQSPTHLIKTRGQQVTLRCSPKSGHDTVSWYQQALGQGPQFIFQYYEEEERQRGNFPDRFSGHQFPNYSSELNVNALLLGDSALYLCASSLWDSSYEQYFGPGTRLTVT.

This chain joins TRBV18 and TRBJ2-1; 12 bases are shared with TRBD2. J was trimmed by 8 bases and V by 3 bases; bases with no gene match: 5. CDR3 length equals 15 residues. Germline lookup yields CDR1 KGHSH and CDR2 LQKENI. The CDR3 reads CASSPGLAGRDEQFF. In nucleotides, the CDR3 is TGTGCCAGCTCACCCGGACTAGCGGGGCGGGATGAGCAGTTCTTC.

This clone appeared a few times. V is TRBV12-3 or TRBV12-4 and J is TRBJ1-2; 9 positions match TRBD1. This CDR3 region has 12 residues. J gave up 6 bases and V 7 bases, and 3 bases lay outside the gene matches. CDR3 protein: CASTGTGNGYTF. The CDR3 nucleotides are TGTGCCAGCACCGGGACAGGGAATGGCTACACCTTC.

Here the CDR3 reads CASSLAGNVYGYTF. DNA for the CDR3: TGTGCCAGCAGCTTGGCAGGGAACGTCTATGGCTACACCTTC. This chain uses TRBV5-6 with TRBJ1-2; tentatively, D is TRBD1 (5 bases). Deletions cut 0 bases from V and 4 bases from J, with 10 bases between. The CDR3 covers 14 residues. CDR1 and CDR2 from the germline V gene are SGHDT and YYEEEE.

CDR3 region: CASSHAGVLYEQYF. CDR3 sequence (DNA): TGTGCCAGCAGCCACGCCGGGGTCCTTTACGAGCAGTACTTC. The chain uses TRBV5-6 and TRBJ2-7, with a weak D call TRBD2 (5 bases). Germline values: CDR1 SGHDT, CDR2 YYEEEE. Trimming removed 4 bases at V and 4 bases at J, with 15 bases between. The CDR3 contains 14 residues.